This TCR beta chain was identified during a study of prognosis after radiotherapy for stage I lung cancer. Background on the study: Every patient with non-small cell lung cancer was judged medically inoperable. The tumors were adenocarcinoma in over 10 patients (squamous cell carcinoma in about seven). Study observations and caveats: Following stereotactic body radiation therapy, patients who went on to develop distant metastases had lower Shannon entropy.

Germline assignment: CDR1 SGHAT and CDR2 FQNNGV. Deletions cut 3 bases from V and 11 bases from J, with 14 bases between. The CDR3 contains 14 residues. The sample holds many counts of this clonotype. Antigen unknown. Amplification of the TCR beta CDR3 (from genomic DNA) was done by two-round multiplex PCR. Round one of PCR was performed, and it used primers specific to each TRBV and TRBJ gene. TCRdb analysed the multiplex PCR reads with MiXCR anew, one entry per CDR3 protein. The sample gives tens of thousands of distinct CDR3 sequences, about 24% of which show up once; less than 30% is in the top ten. Each of two time points yielded six milliliters of peripheral venous blood.

The V call is TRBV11-2, the J call TRBJ1-6; maybe TRBD1 (5 bases). This sequence originates from a donor aged 50 or older with non-small cell lung cancer. The sample consisted of PBMCs, taken before or after stereotactic body radiation therapy (not recorded which). Here the CDR3 DNA reads TGTGCCAGCAGCTTGGAGGGACGCCTCACACCCCTCCACTTT. This translates into CASSLEGRLTPLHF.